The 6 T cell receptor beta chains reported below all come from one sample, sequenced in a study of cytomegalovirus exposure and HLA in healthy donors. PCR used 60 Vbeta primers and 13 Jbeta primers. Repertoires were generated with immunoSEQ multiplex PCR, while TCRdb's copy carries only in-frame clones and drops some. The sample has 130,000 or so clones; roughly four fifths are singletons. Sequencing was carried out using PBMCs. These receptors came from a man between 18 and 29 years old in good health and CMV-seropositive.

The CDR3 nucleotides read TGTGCCAGCAGTGAGAGGGTGGGACAGGCGTTTGGCTACACCTTC. Translated, it gives CASSERVGQAFGYTF. The J gene is TRBJ1-2, the V gene TRBV6-1, with TRBD1 identical over 8 bases. Germline CDR1 and CDR2: MNHNS and SASEGT. Trimming at V came to 3 bases and at J to 7 bases, leaving 10 bases not matched to a gene. This CDR3 is 15 amino acids long.

The CDR3 here is CASSLYSPGDNGYTF. The CDR3 DNA sequence: TGTGCCAGCAGTTTATATTCGCCAGGGGATAATGGCTACACCTTC. J is TRBJ1-2 and V is TRBV27; tentatively, D is TRBD1 (6 bases). The CDR3 totals 15 residues. Trimming took off 1 base at V and 6 bases at J, with 15 bases between the two ends. CDR1 is MNHEY and CDR2 is SMNVEV in the germline V gene (reference sequence).

The V call is TRBV2, the J call TRBJ2-4, with 8 bases aligning to TRBD1. After removal of 7 bases from V and 6 bases from J, the junction contained 8 bases not matched to a gene. Germline V gives CDR1 SNHLY, CDR2 FYNNEI. CDR3 size: 14 residues. The CDR3 loop is CASKETGDGNIQYF. In DNA form, the CDR3 reads TGTGCCAGCAAAGAGACAGGGGATGGAAACATTCAGTACTTC.

This chain connects TRBV7-9 to TRBJ1-1; a possible D gene is TRBD1 (5 bases). There are 14 residues in the CDR3. In germline, CDR1 is SEHNR, CDR2 FQNEAQ (reference sequence). The V end lost 4 bases, the J end lost 4 bases, and 13 bases lay between the germline ends. In nucleotides, the CDR3 is TGTGCCAGCAGCTCGGGACTGGGGGGCACTGAAGCTTTCTTT. The encoded protein is CASSSGLGGTEAFF.

This chain joins TRBV7-6 and TRBJ2-1, with D possibly TRBD2 on 5 matching bases. V shed 0 bases and J shed 8 bases, with 5 bases lying between them. The CDR3 loop spans 12 amino acids. CDR1 SGHVS and CDR2 FNYEAQ come from the germline V gene. The CDR3 nucleotides read TGTGCCAGCAGCTTAGCGGAGGATGAGCAGTTCTTC. It encodes CASSLAEDEQFF.

This clone has more than one count but fewer than ten. The chain combines TRBV4-2 with TRBJ2-1; 10 nucleotides agree with TRBD2. J was trimmed by 8 bases and V by 1 base; bases with no gene match: 2. The germline CDR1 and CDR2 sequences are LGHNA and YNFKEQ. CDR3 length: 14 amino acids. CDR3 bases: TGTGCCAGCAGCCAAGCTAGCGGGAGCTATGAGCAGTTCTTC. Translation: CASSQASGSYEQFF.